Listed below are T cell receptor beta chains from one sample, sequenced in a study of blood T cell repertoires in COVID-19. Some clones are missing from TCRdb's copy, which holds only in-frame ones; the method was immunoSEQ multiplex PCR. The table lists some 150,000 clones, about four fifths of them singletons. Sequencing input: PBMCs or T cells enriched from blood (not recorded which). Receptors originate from a man in his fifties who had recovered from COVID-19. The conserved cysteine and the conserved F or W are not part of the CDR3 here. The order of the fields is J gene, V gene, CDR3 protein.

j_gene: TRBJ2-1; v_gene: TRBV11-2; CDR3aa: ASSLWGPNNEQF
j_gene: TRBJ1-1; v_gene: TRBV19; CDR3aa: ASSIGQVNTEAF
j_gene: TRBJ1-2; v_gene: TRBV6-2/TRBV6-3; CDR3aa: ASSYSEGAVGGYT
j_gene: TRBJ1-1; v_gene: TRBV5-6; CDR3aa: ASSLTGTNTEAF
j_gene: TRBJ2-1; v_gene: TRBV24-1; CDR3aa: ATSDPSGASSSYNEQF
j_gene: TRBJ2-2; v_gene: TRBV5-1; CDR3aa: ASSWRDSHPNTGELF
j_gene: TRBJ1-6; v_gene: TRBV6-1; CDR3aa: ASSEVRGSPLH
j_gene: TRBJ2-2; v_gene: TRBV7-6; CDR3aa: ASSSGTTNTGELF
j_gene: TRBJ1-1; v_gene: TRBV7-3; CDR3aa: ASSLTGGAGTEAF
j_gene: TRBJ1-2; v_gene: TRBV5-8; CDR3aa: ASTAGTGLNYGYT
j_gene: TRBJ2-7; v_gene: TRBV18; CDR3aa: ASSPKTGKSYEQY
j_gene: TRBJ1-5; v_gene: TRBV3-1/TRBV3-2; CDR3aa: ASSPGFVRPQH
j_gene: TRBJ1-2; v_gene: TRBV28; CDR3aa: ASRWGGGYGYT
j_gene: TRBJ1-2; v_gene: TRBV27; CDR3aa: ASSLGGTYGYT
j_gene: TRBJ1-1; v_gene: TRBV7-3; CDR3aa: ASQQGPNTEAF
j_gene: TRBJ1-4; v_gene: TRBV11-2; CDR3aa: ASSLERVRGRLAPNEKLF
j_gene: TRBJ2-1; v_gene: TRBV15; CDR3aa: ATSRDPMTSGIYNEQF
j_gene: TRBJ1-2; v_gene: TRBV7-2; CDR3aa: ASSQGGLANYGYT
j_gene: TRBJ2-2; v_gene: TRBV5-8; CDR3aa: ASSWLASGELF